These 15 T cell receptor beta chains share one sample of origin, sequenced in a study of T-cell memory formation after mild COVID-19. Each CDR3 protein gets one entry after TCRdb re-called the 5' RACE reads with MiXCR. Seen here are roughly 150,000 distinct CDR3 sequences, around 15% observed once, and the top ten hold roughly an eighth. The sample comprised PBMCs or a T cell subset sorted from them (not recorded which). These receptor sequences come from an adult woman who had mild COVID-19 (a few samples of this study predate the infection). Cell type and time point are not known.

This clonotype was found a few times. The chain recombines TRBV7-2 with TRBJ2-1; TRBD1 matches at 10 bases. V dropped 5 bases and J dropped 6; count of bases not matched to a gene: 13. The CDR3 length is 17 residues. Germline V gene sequence: CDR1 SGHTA, CDR2 FQGNSA. As DNA, the CDR3 is TGTGCCAGCAGCCTGGACCATACCGGGACAGGGGCCAATGAGCAGTTCTTC. It codes for CASSLDHTGTGANEQFF.

This clonotype has just a few counts. The CDR3 region has the DNA TGTGCCACCAGCAGGATAGCGGGTACGCAGTATTTT. Protein: CATSRIAGTQYF. V is TRBV15 and J is TRBJ2-3, with 7 bases matching TRBD2. This CDR3 is built from 12 residues. Germline-derived CDR1 and CDR2 are LNHNV and YYDKDF (reference sequence). The trim removed 3 bases at V and 8 bases at J, leaving 2 bases unmatched.

The rearrangement uses TRBV4-2 and TRBJ2-7; the D is unclear. With 0 bases removed from V and 2 bases from J, the gap between germline ends came to 5 bases. Germline V lookup: CDR1 LGHNA, CDR2 YNFKEQ. This CDR3 comprises 13 residues. CDR3: CASSQDPTYEQYF. The CDR3 DNA follows: TGTGCCAGCAGCCAAGATCCGACCTACGAGCAGTACTTC.

This clonotype came up a few times. V usage is TRBV3-1 and J usage is TRBJ1-5, with D possibly matching TRBD1 (6 bases). Trimming cost V 3 bases and J 6 bases, with 15 bases left between them. Germline lookup yields CDR1 LGHDT and CDR2 YNNKEL (reference sequence). There are 15 residues in the CDR3. CDR3: CASSQEQGQAQPQHF. CDR3 in DNA: TGTGCCAGCAGCCAGGAACAGGGACAAGCTCAGCCCCAGCATTTT.

The V gene is TRBV3-1, the J gene TRBJ2-1, with D maybe TRBD1 (6 bases). The CDR3 consists of 14 residues. Trimming removed 4 bases from V and 9 bases from J, with 16 bases in between. Germline CDR1 is LGHDT and CDR2 is YNNKEL (reference sequence). The DNA for the CDR3 is TGTGCCAGCAGCCGGTTAGACAGGTGGGGTGAGCAGTTCTTC. Protein sequence: CASSRLDRWGEQFF.

The V call is TRBV7-2, the J call TRBJ1-2; D unclear. The CDR3 totals 15 residues. CDR1 and CDR2 from the germline V gene are SGHTA and FQGNSA. The V end lost 4 bases, the J end lost 1 base, and 13 bases lay between the germline ends. The CDR3 region is CASSSTGGVNYGYTF. In nucleotides, the CDR3 is TGTGCCAGCAGCTCGACGGGCGGGGTTAACTATGGCTACACCTTC.

The chain combines TRBV12-3 or TRBV12-4 with TRBJ1-4; TRBD1 aligns across 9 bases. Trimming took 6 bases from V and 5 from J; bases not matched to a gene: 7. The CDR3 runs to 15 residues. The chain's CDR3 is CASSPTGTGNEKLFF. The CDR3 DNA reads TGTGCCAGCAGCCCGACCGGGACAGGGAATGAAAAACTGTTTTTT.

This clonotype was observed a few times. The V gene is TRBV5-1, the J gene TRBJ2-7; 12 bases map to TRBD1. The germline gives CDR1 SGHRS, CDR2 YFSETQ. Germline trimming cut 4 bases from V and 5 bases from J; bases unmatched to any gene: 4. The CDR3 length is 14 residues. This chain's CDR3 is CASSRDRGLDEQYF. The CDR3 region has the DNA TGCGCCAGCAGCAGGGACAGGGGGCTTGACGAGCAGTACTTC.

The chain employs TRBV6-2 or TRBV6-3 and TRBJ2-7, with 11 bases lining up with TRBD2. Germline CDR1 is MNHEY and CDR2 is SVGEGT. The CDR3 runs to 16 residues. With 6 bases clipped from V and 2 bases from J, the junction kept 9 bases outside the gene matches. In nucleotides, the CDR3 is TGTGCCAGCAGCCAAACCCCGGGACTAGCGGCCTACGAGCAGTACTTC. It encodes CASSQTPGLAAYEQYF.

Ten or more counts support this clonotype. The chain employs TRBV10-2 and TRBJ2-2; 8 bases map to TRBD2. CDR3 length: 16 residues. Germline V gene lookup returns CDR1 WSHSY and CDR2 SAAADI. With 10 bases clipped from V and 7 bases from J, the junction kept 17 bases outside the gene matches. CDR3 sequence: CATPVAAGDGVGELFF. The DNA for the CDR3 is TGCGCCACGCCCGTGGCAGCGGGAGACGGAGTCGGGGAGCTGTTTTTT.

This rearrangement joins TRBV7-2 to TRBJ2-5; TRBD2 aligns across 10 bases. The germline V gene encodes CDR1 SGHTA and CDR2 FQGNSA. There are 17 residues in the CDR3. Trimming took 5 bases from V and 2 from J; bases not matched to a gene: 11. The CDR3 is CASSAIPSGGSQETQYF. In DNA form, the CDR3 reads TGTGCCAGCAGCGCCATCCCTAGCGGGGGCTCTCAAGAGACCCAGTACTTC.

In this sample, this clonotype turned up a few times. V usage is TRBV24-1 and J usage is TRBJ1-5, with 8 bases that match TRBD1. Germline V gives CDR1 KGHDR, CDR2 SFDVKD. J lost 7 bases, V lost 3 bases, and 10 bases had no gene match. The CDR3 runs 16 residues. The CDR3 is CATSDATGGGEQPQHF. The DNA for the CDR3 is TGTGCCACCAGTGATGCCACAGGGGGGGGCGAACAGCCCCAGCATTTT.

Only a few counts were recorded for this clonotype. This chain connects TRBV7-3 to TRBJ2-3, with D perhaps assigned TRBD1 or TRBD2 (5 bases each). Germline values: CDR1 SGHTA, CDR2 FQGTGA. CDR3 length: 16 residues. V dropped 1 base and J dropped 2 bases, with 13 bases sitting between them. CDR3: CASSLSPGLTTDTQYF. Written as DNA, the CDR3 is TGTGCCAGCAGCTTAAGTCCGGGGCTGACCACAGATACGCAGTATTTT.

This chain joins TRBV20-1 and TRBJ2-7, with D possibly matching TRBD2 (6 bases). CDR1 is DFQATT and CDR2 is SNEGSKA in the germline V gene (reference sequence). The CDR3 is 14 amino acids. V shed 2 bases and J shed 7 bases, with 18 bases lying between them. The CDR3: CSARLGLAGWEQYF. CDR3 DNA: TGCAGTGCTAGATTAGGACTTGCGGGGTGGGAGCAGTACTTC.

This clonotype showed up just a few times. The chain combines TRBV3-1 with TRBJ2-1, with no clear D. Germline V gene data show CDR1 as LGHDT and CDR2 as YNNKEL (reference sequence). This CDR3 has 11 residues. The V gene lost 1 base and the J gene lost 7 bases, with 2 bases spanning the gap. The CDR3 nucleotides read TGTGCCAGCAGCCAAGCGAATGAGCAGTTCTTC. This gives the protein CASSQANEQFF.